Sequencing of this T cell receptor (beta chain) was carried out in a study of CD8 T cells in ankylosing spondylitis. TCRdb re-derived calls from the 5' RACE reads in MiXCR, one entry per CDR3 protein. The table has 200,000 to 300,000 distinct CDR3 sequences, approximately 10% seen once; the top ten hold about 2.8%. The CDR3 has 14 residues. V was pared by 3 bases and J by 5 bases, with 14 bases between. This clonotype came up many times. The gene calls are TRBV12-3 or TRBV12-4 and TRBJ2-7; D unresolved. The receptor was derived from a male donor with ankylosing spondylitis or in good health (not recorded which). The sample consisted of blood, either unsorted or a sorted T cell fraction (not recorded which). CDR3 sequence reads: CASSLRNGGDEQYF. The DNA of the CDR3 is TGTGCCAGCAGTTTGCGGAATGGTGGCGACGAGCAGTACTTC.